Reported below is one T cell receptor beta chain. Its target is unknown. The data stem from a study of radiotherapy plus CTLA-4 blockade in lung cancer. Study conclusions and caveats: Per reports, early blood T cell clone dynamics, plus interferon-beta, forecast response most strongly.

The assay was immunoSEQ multiplex PCR, and TCRdb's table has in-frame clones only and misses some. The sample has around 82,000 clones; roughly 80% are singletons. V dropped 4 bases and J dropped 2 bases, with 6 bases sitting between them. The CDR3 covers 12 residues. Germline CDR1 SGHRS, CDR2 YFSETQ. The starting material was peripheral blood, obtained from a patient treated with radiotherapy plus ipilimumab. This clonotype originated in a human donor with non-small cell lung cancer who had stable disease on radiotherapy plus ipilimumab. The chain is built from TRBV5-1 and TRBJ1-1; D call uncertain. CDR3 sequence reads: CASSKDNTEAFF. The CDR3 DNA sequence: TGCGCCAGCAGCAAGGACAACACTGAAGCTTTCTTT.